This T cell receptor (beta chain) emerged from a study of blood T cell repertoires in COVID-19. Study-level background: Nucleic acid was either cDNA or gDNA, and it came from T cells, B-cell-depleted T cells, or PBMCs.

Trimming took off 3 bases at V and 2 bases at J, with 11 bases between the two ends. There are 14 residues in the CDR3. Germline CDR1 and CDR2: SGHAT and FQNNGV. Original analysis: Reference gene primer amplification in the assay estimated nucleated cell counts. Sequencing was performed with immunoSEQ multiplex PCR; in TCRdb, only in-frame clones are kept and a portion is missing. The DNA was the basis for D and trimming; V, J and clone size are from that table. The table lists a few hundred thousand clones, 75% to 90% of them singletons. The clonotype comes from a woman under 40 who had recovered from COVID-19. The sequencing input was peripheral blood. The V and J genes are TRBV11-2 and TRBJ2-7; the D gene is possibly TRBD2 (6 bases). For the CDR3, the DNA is TGTGCCAGCAGCTTCGGTGCGGGACCCTACGAGCAGTACTTC. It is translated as CASSFGAGPYEQYF.